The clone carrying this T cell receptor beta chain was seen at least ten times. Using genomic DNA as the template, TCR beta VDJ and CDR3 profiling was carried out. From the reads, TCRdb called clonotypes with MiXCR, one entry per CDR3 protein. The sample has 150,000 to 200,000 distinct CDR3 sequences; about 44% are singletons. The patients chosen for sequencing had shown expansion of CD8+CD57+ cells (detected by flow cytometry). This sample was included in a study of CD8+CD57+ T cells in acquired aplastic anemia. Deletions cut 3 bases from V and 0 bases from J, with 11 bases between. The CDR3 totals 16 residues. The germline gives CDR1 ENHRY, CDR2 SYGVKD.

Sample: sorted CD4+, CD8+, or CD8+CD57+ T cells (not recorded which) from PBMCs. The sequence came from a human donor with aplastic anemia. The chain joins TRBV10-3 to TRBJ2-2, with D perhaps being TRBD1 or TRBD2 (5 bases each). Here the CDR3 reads CAISDRGVSNTGELFF. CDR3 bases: TGTGCCATCAGTGATCGAGGGGTCTCGAACACCGGGGAGCTGTTTTTT.